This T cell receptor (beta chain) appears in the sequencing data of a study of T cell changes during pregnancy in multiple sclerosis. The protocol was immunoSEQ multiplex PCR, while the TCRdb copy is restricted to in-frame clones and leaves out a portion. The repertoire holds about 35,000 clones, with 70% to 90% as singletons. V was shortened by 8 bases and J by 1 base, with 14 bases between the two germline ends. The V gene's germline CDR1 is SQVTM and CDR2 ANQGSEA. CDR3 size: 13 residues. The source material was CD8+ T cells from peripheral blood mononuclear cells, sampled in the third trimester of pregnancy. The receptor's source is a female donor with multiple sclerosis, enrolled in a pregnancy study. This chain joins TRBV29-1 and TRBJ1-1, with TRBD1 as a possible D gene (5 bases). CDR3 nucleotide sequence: TGCAGCACACAGACAGCTACGAACACTGAAGCTTTCTTT. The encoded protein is CSTQTATNTEAFF.